These 8 T cell receptor beta chains share one sample of origin, sequenced in a study of cytomegalovirus exposure and HLA in healthy donors. Primers included in the PCR were 60 Vbeta and 13 Jbeta primers. Measured with immunoSEQ multiplex PCR; TCRdb has only the in-frame clones, and not every one. The sample shows about 170,000 clones, 65% to 85% of them seen only once. The specimen sequenced was PBMCs. Receptors originate from a woman aged 50 to 60 in good health and CMV-seropositive.

The chain couples TRBV7-2 to TRBJ2-1; TRBD2 aligns across 7 bases. The CDR3 sequence is 15 residues long. The V and J ends lost 2 bases and 14 bases, in that order; junction bases with no gene match: 15. Germline lookup yields CDR1 SGHTA and CDR2 FQGNSA. CDR3 in DNA: TGTGCCAGCAGCTTACGCGGGGGAGACCTACAAGGGAAGTTCTTC. It yields the protein CASSLRGGDLQGKFF.

The V call is TRBV5-1, the J call TRBJ1-1; TRBD1 agrees at 10 bases. This CDR3 spans 16 amino acids. V was clipped by 2 bases and J by 0 bases; unmatched bases: 4. Germline V gene data show CDR1 as SGHRS and CDR2 as YFSETQ. The CDR3 reads CASSFPGQGMNTEAFF. The CDR3 coding sequence is TGCGCCAGCAGCTTTCCGGGACAGGGGATGAACACTGAAGCTTTCTTT.

The chain links TRBV5-4 to TRBJ1-2; 7 bases align to TRBD1. Germline CDR1 and CDR2: SGHNT and YYREEE (reference sequence). V was pared by 0 bases and J by 4 bases, with 0 bases of the junction left unmatched. The CDR3 contains 13 residues. The CDR3 sequence is CASSLAGGYGYTF. The CDR3 nucleotides read TGTGCCAGCAGCTTGGCAGGGGGCTATGGCTACACCTTC.

CDR3 sequence reads: CASSTEPSGNTIYF. CDR3 in DNA: TGTGCCAGCAGTACTGAACCCTCTGGAAACACCATATATTTT. The genes are TRBV2 and TRBJ1-3; no clear D. The V end lost 5 bases, the J end lost 0 bases, and 8 bases lay between the germline ends. CDR1 and CDR2 (germline): SNHLY, FYNNEI. The CDR3 has 14 amino acids.

V gene TRBV7-3 combines with J gene TRBJ1-3, with D possibly matching TRBD1 (5 bases). The CDR3 is 15 residues long. CDR1 and CDR2 from the germline V gene are SGHTA and FQGTGA. V lost 5 bases, J lost 0 bases, and 11 bases lay in between. CDR3 protein: CASSIDSHSGNTIYF. The CDR3 DNA is TGTGCCAGCAGCATAGACAGTCACTCTGGAAACACCATATATTTT. Filled out from reference TRBV7-3 and TRBJ1-3, the complete variable domain reads GAGVSQTPSNKVTEKGKYVELRCDPISGHTALYWYRQSLGQGPEFLIYFQGTGAADDSGLPNDRFFAVRPEGSVSTLKIQRTERGDSAVYLCASSIDSHSGNTIYFGEGSWLTVV.

This clone was seen a handful of times. This chain uses TRBV6-1 with TRBJ1-2, with a possible D match to TRBD1 (5 bases). Germline-derived CDR1 and CDR2 are MNHNS and SASEGT. V lost 1 base, J lost 7 bases, and 16 bases lay in between. This CDR3 comprises 15 residues. The CDR3: CASSEVGGGESGYTF. In nucleotides, the CDR3 is TGTGCCAGCAGTGAAGTGGGTGGGGGGGAGTCTGGCTACACCTTC.

This chain uses TRBV4-3 with TRBJ1-2; 8 bases fit TRBD1. This CDR3 region has 15 residues. Germline CDR1 reads LGHNA; CDR2 reads YSLEER. The J segment lost 4 bases and the V segment lost 3 bases, leaving 7 bases of the junction unmatched. In DNA form, the CDR3 reads TGCGCCAGCAGCCAGGACGCGGACAGGGCCTATGGCTACACCTTC. It yields the protein CASSQDADRAYGYTF.

The V and J genes are TRBV7-2 and TRBJ1-1; D gene uncertain. V lost 5 bases and J 11 bases, leaving 21 bases between the germline ends. Germline-derived CDR1 and CDR2 are SGHTA and FQGNSA. The CDR3 spans 14 residues. The CDR3 here is CASSQSGSSWRAFF. The CDR3, as DNA: TGTGCCAGCAGCCAGTCCGGCAGCTCCTGGCGGGCTTTCTTT.